A selection of T cell receptor beta chains follows, all from one sample in a study of blood T cell repertoires in COVID-19. Assay: immunoSEQ multiplex PCR; the TCRdb copy retains only in-frame clones and omits some. The table records 71,000 or so clones, 80% to 90% of them present only once. Sequenced: peripheral blood. Receptors were obtained from a middle-aged man with active COVID-19. The CDR3 runs from the conserved cysteine through the conserved F or W. The order of the fields is V gene, D gene, clone size, J gene, CDR3 DNA, CDR3 protein. The D gene is left open where the match is weak. A clone size is listed for some rows: how often the clone was seen (once, few, many), or a class if it is expanded.

v_call: TRBV28; d_call: -; clone_size: -; j_call: TRBJ2-3; cdr3_nt: TGTGCCAGCAGTTTTGTAGCAGGGACAGATACGCAGTATTTT; cdr3_aa: CASSFVAGTDTQYF
v_call: TRBV10-2; d_call: -; clone_size: -; j_call: TRBJ1-2; cdr3_nt: TGCGCCAGCAGTGATCAGGCCAATACTAACTATGGCTACACCTTC; cdr3_aa: CASSDQANTNYGYTF
v_call: TRBV9; d_call: -; clone_size: -; j_call: TRBJ1-1; cdr3_nt: TGTGCCAGCAGCGTAGGAGGGTTAGCGACTGAAGCTTTCTTT; cdr3_aa: CASSVGGLATEAFF
v_call: TRBV18; d_call: -; clone_size: -; j_call: TRBJ1-1; cdr3_nt: TGTGCCAGCTCATCCTCTTCGGTCACTGAAGCTTTCTTT; cdr3_aa: CASSSSSVTEAFF
v_call: TRBV4-3; d_call: -; clone_size: -; j_call: TRBJ2-2; cdr3_nt: TGCGCCAGCAGCCAGGGTACGGGGGGCGCCGGGGAGCTGTTTTTT; cdr3_aa: CASSQGTGGAGELFF
v_call: TRBV29-1; d_call: -; clone_size: -; j_call: TRBJ1-2; cdr3_nt: TGCAGCGTTGAACCCCCGAGCGGGAGCGGCTACACCTTC; cdr3_aa: CSVEPPSGSGYTF
v_call: TRBV6-2/TRBV6-3; d_call: -; clone_size: few; j_call: TRBJ1-5; cdr3_nt: TGTGCCAGCAGTTACAACCAGGGTAATCAGCCCCAGCATTTT; cdr3_aa: CASSYNQGNQPQHF
v_call: TRBV18; d_call: TRBD1; clone_size: -; j_call: TRBJ1-1; cdr3_nt: TGTGCCAGCTCACCTTTCCAAATTACAGGGGGCAACGTGGACACTGAAGCTTTCTTT; cdr3_aa: CASSPFQITGGNVDTEAFF
v_call: TRBV7-2; d_call: TRBD1; clone_size: -; j_call: TRBJ1-5; cdr3_nt: TGTGCCAGCCAGGGACAGGGGAATCAGCCCCAGCATTTT; cdr3_aa: CASQGQGNQPQHF
v_call: TRBV9; d_call: -; clone_size: -; j_call: TRBJ1-2; cdr3_nt: TGTGCCAGCAGCGTAGGGGTTGAAGGGAGCTATGGCTACACCTTC; cdr3_aa: CASSVGVEGSYGYTF
v_call: TRBV3-1/TRBV3-2; d_call: -; clone_size: -; j_call: TRBJ2-1; cdr3_nt: TGTGCCAGCACCTCCGGACTGAGCGATGAGCAGTTCTTC; cdr3_aa: CASTSGLSDEQFF
v_call: TRBV28; d_call: -; clone_size: once; j_call: TRBJ2-5; cdr3_nt: TGTGCCAGCAGTTCTCCGGACTCTCAGGGGGAGACCCAGTACTTC; cdr3_aa: CASSSPDSQGETQYF
v_call: TRBV5-4; d_call: TRBD1; clone_size: -; j_call: TRBJ2-1; cdr3_nt: TGTGCCAGCGTAGAAGGGGGGACAGGGGGCTACAATGAGCAGTTCTTC; cdr3_aa: CASVEGGTGGYNEQFF
v_call: TRBV2; d_call: -; clone_size: -; j_call: TRBJ1-1; cdr3_nt: TGTGCCAGCAGTGAGGCACAGGCGAACACTGAAGCTTTCTTT; cdr3_aa: CASSEAQANTEAFF
v_call: TRBV28; d_call: -; clone_size: -; j_call: TRBJ1-2; cdr3_nt: TGTGCCAGCAGTCTCGTAGAATATGGCTACACCTTC; cdr3_aa: CASSLVEYGYTF
v_call: TRBV10-3; d_call: TRBD1; clone_size: -; j_call: TRBJ1-1; cdr3_nt: TGTGCCATCCGGGACAGGTTTTTCGAAGCTTTCTTT; cdr3_aa: CAIRDRFFEAFF
v_call: TRBV12-3/TRBV12-4; d_call: -; clone_size: -; j_call: TRBJ1-1; cdr3_nt: TGTGCCAGCAGTTTATTCGTGAACACTGAAGCTTTCTTT; cdr3_aa: CASSLFVNTEAFF
v_call: TRBV13; d_call: TRBD1; clone_size: -; j_call: TRBJ2-7; cdr3_nt: TGTGCCAGCAGCACCCAACCCCGGGACAGGGGCTACGAGCAGTACTTC; cdr3_aa: CASSTQPRDRGYEQYF
v_call: TRBV29-1; d_call: TRBD2; clone_size: -; j_call: TRBJ2-7; cdr3_nt: TGCAGCGTTGGACTAGCGTACGAGCAGTACTTC; cdr3_aa: CSVGLAYEQYF
v_call: TRBV2; d_call: TRBD1; clone_size: -; j_call: TRBJ1-2; cdr3_nt: TGTGCCAGTACAGGACAGGGGATAGCTAACTATGGCTACACCTTC; cdr3_aa: CASTGQGIANYGYTF
v_call: TRBV3-1/TRBV3-2; d_call: TRBD2; clone_size: -; j_call: TRBJ2-5; cdr3_nt: TGTGCCAGCAGCCGGATTGGGAGGGCGACCCAGTACTTC; cdr3_aa: CASSRIGRATQYF
v_call: TRBV9; d_call: -; clone_size: -; j_call: TRBJ1-2; cdr3_nt: TGTGCCAGCAGCCCCTGGGAGGGCCCCTATGGCTACACCTTC; cdr3_aa: CASSPWEGPYGYTF
v_call: TRBV5-4; d_call: TRBD2; clone_size: few; j_call: TRBJ2-2; cdr3_nt: TGTGCCAGCAGGGCGGGACTAGCGGGATATGGGGGCACCGGGGAGCTGTTTTTT; cdr3_aa: CASRAGLAGYGGTGELFF